The text below deals with one T cell receptor beta chain. What it binds is not known. This clone may be a read error of a much larger clone one base away. TCRdb reanalysed the reads using MiXCR and keeps one entry per CDR3 protein. This table has fewer than 1,000,000 distinct CDR3 sequences, around a third appearing once. From germline, CDR1 is MNHNS and CDR2 SASEGT. CDR3 length: 14 amino acids. The sample originates from a study of T cell repertoires in cytomegalovirus infection. Looking at the study overall: Indications came from public TCR beta signatures; they pointed to CMV infection and to a matching HLA type.

Material: cultured CD8+ T cells from PBMCs, obtained from culture after CMV antigen stimulation. The genes are TRBV6-1 and TRBJ2-1; no firm D call. This clonotype was obtained from a human donor in good health (CMV status not recorded). Some clones in this sample may be carry-over from other donors' samples. Here the CDR3 reads CASSEAGSYNGQFF. The CDR3 bases are TGTGCCAGCAGTGAAGCGGGGTCCTACAATGGGCAGTTCTTC.